This T cell receptor beta chain was observed in a study of T cells in Graves' hyperthyroidism and ophthalmopathy. Overall study: Upon initial diagnosis and before any treatment, peripheral blood was collected.

Amplified TCR beta CDR3 regions derived from RNA transcripts. First-round RT-PCR with HTBI primers amplified the TCR CDR3 region. TCRdb reprocessed the multiplex PCR reads with MiXCR, giving one entry per CDR3 protein. Of about 360,000 distinct CDR3 sequences in the sample, roughly an eighth are singletons; the top ten hold over 8.5%. This clonotype was seen a few times. Its target is unknown. One end of the junction does not line up with germline, which may come from a read error. Study-level results: From stable hyperthyroidism, ophthalmopathy was separated by a 13 V-J model.

For Graves' hyperthyroidism to be stable, ophthalmopathy could not progress within 18 months. Hyperthyroidism was newly diagnosed in patients aged 18 to 65 (duration under 2 months). The CDR3 loop spans 16 amino acids. This TCR was sampled from a woman aged 18-29 years with Graves' hyperthyroidism. V gene TRBV12-3 or TRBV12-4 combines with J gene TRBJ2-6; D might be TRBD1 or TRBD2, each matching 5 bases. Sequencing was performed on blood. The CDR3 bases are TGTGCCAGCAGTTTCTTAGGGACGTCTGGGGCCAGCGTCCTGACTTTC. Its protein is CASSFLGTSGASVLTF.